The 15 T cell receptor beta chains reported below all come from one sample, sequenced in a study of response to subunit inactivated influenza vaccine. TCRdb fed the RT-PCR reads into MiXCR, producing one record per CDR3 protein. The data show hundreds of thousands of distinct CDR3 sequences, around 25% seen once. The sequences come from CD4+ T cells sorted from PBMCs, collected about 5 days after vaccination. The origin of the receptors is a man between 45 and 60 years old who received an inactivated influenza vaccine.

This clonotype was detected only once. The chain carries TRBV20-1 and TRBJ2-7; D possibly corresponds to TRBD1 (6 bases). The V end was cut by 5 bases, the J end by 2 bases, with 16 bases between. The length of the CDR3 is 14 residues. Germline loops: CDR1 DFQATT, CDR2 SNEGSKA (reference sequence). CDR3 DNA: TGCAGTGCTGTTGAGACAGGAACGGCCTACGAGCAGTACTTC. Translated, it gives CSAVETGTAYEQYF.

The chain joins TRBV28 to TRBJ2-3, with 12 bases identical to TRBD2. Per germline, CDR1 MDHEN and CDR2 SYDVKM. This CDR3 contains 16 residues. Trimming cost V 4 bases and J 5 bases; bases outside gene matches: 7. The CDR3 nucleotides read TGTGCCAGCAGTTACCCTAGCGGGAGGGCTCGAGATACGCAGTATTTT. It is translated as CASSYPSGRARDTQYF.

V usage is TRBV12-3 or TRBV12-4 and J usage is TRBJ2-7; possibly TRBD1 for D (5 bases). The CDR3 covers 17 residues. V was pared by 2 bases and J by 1 base, with 18 bases between. CDR3 residues: CASSLSAGPFRSYEQYF. Written as DNA, the CDR3 is TGTGCCAGCAGTTTATCGGCAGGGCCCTTTAGGTCCTACGAGCAGTACTTC.

This clonotype came up a few times. The rearrangement links TRBV10-3 to TRBJ2-4; D uncertain. Germline V gene lookup returns CDR1 ENHRY and CDR2 SYGVKD. The V end lost 4 bases, the J end lost 1 base, and 5 bases lay between the germline ends. The CDR3 length is 13 residues. CDR3 residues: CAISGLAKNIQYF. The DNA of the CDR3 is TGTGCCATCAGTGGTCTGGCCAAAAACATTCAGTACTTC.

This clonotype was detected a few times. The rearrangement links TRBV15 to TRBJ2-5, with no clear D. From germline, CDR1 is LNHNV and CDR2 YYDKDF (reference sequence). Trimming stripped 0 bases from V and 3 bases from J, with 11 bases between. This CDR3 contains 15 residues. CDR3 coding DNA: TGTGCCACCAGCAGAGATGCGGATCAGGAAGAGACCCAGTACTTC. Translation gives CATSRDADQEETQYF.

The genes are TRBV15 and TRBJ2-2; D not certain. CDR3 size: 13 residues. The ends were cut back, 5 bases at V and 5 bases at J, with 9 bases in the middle. Per the germline V gene, CDR1 is LNHNV and CDR2 is YYDKDF (reference sequence). DNA of the CDR3: TGTGCCACCAGCCTACCCCAGACCGGGGAGCTGTTTTTT. This encodes CATSLPQTGELFF.

This clonotype has a handful of counts. The chain carries TRBV7-3 and TRBJ2-3, with a weak D call TRBD1 (6 bases). Trimming removed 5 bases at V and 3 bases at J, with 18 bases between. The CDR3 runs 16 residues. Germline lookup yields CDR1 SGHTA and CDR2 FQGTGA. This chain's CDR3 is CASSAGDGRRTDTQYF. The CDR3, as DNA: TGTGCCAGCAGCGCAGGGGACGGTAGAAGGACAGATACGCAGTATTTT.

The chain carries TRBV11-2 and TRBJ2-7; D gene uncertain. V shed 3 bases and J shed 5 bases, with 8 bases lying between them. This CDR3 comprises 12 residues. The germline gives CDR1 SGHAT, CDR2 FQNNGV. The CDR3 region is CASSFQENEQYF. CDR3 sequence (DNA): TGTGCCAGCAGCTTCCAGGAGAACGAGCAGTACTTC.

The rearrangement links TRBV4-3 to TRBJ2-1; D uncertain. Germline CDR1 reads LGHNA; CDR2 reads YSLEER. The CDR3 covers 15 residues. Trimming left V 0 bases short and J 8 bases short, with 14 bases between. The CDR3 DNA sequence: TGCGCCAGCAGCCAAGACCTAACGATGGTCGATGAGCAGTTCTTC. It yields the protein CASSQDLTMVDEQFF.

The chain joins TRBV6-2 or TRBV6-3 to TRBJ2-1, with D possibly TRBD2 on 5 matching bases. CDR1 MNHEY and CDR2 SVGEGT come from the germline V gene. Trimming shortened V by 6 bases and J by 0 bases, and 9 bases separated the two germline ends. There are 14 residues in the CDR3. The CDR3 region has the DNA TGTGCCAGCAGACAGCGGTCCTCCTACAATGAGCAGTTCTTC. Residues: CASRQRSSYNEQFF.

The chain's CDR3 is CCSWGQGSSGANVLTF. The CDR3 DNA follows: TGCTGTTCGTGGGGACAGGGTTCCTCTGGGGCCAACGTCCTGACTTTC. This chain links TRBV20-1 with TRBJ2-6; 9 bases agree with TRBD1. Germline lookup yields CDR1 DFQATT and CDR2 SNEGSKA (reference sequence). CDR3 size: 16 residues.

The chain has TRBV5-1 and TRBJ2-7, with D possibly matching TRBD1 (6 bases). Per germline, CDR1 SGHRS and CDR2 YFSETQ. The CDR3 runs to 16 residues. Trimming removed 4 bases at V and 0 bases at J, with 17 bases between. CDR3 region: CASSVTGTTYSYEQYF. The CDR3 DNA follows: TGCGCCAGCAGCGTGACCGGGACAACTTACTCCTACGAGCAGTACTTC.

V usage is TRBV7-6 and J usage is TRBJ2-1, with D perhaps TRBD1 (5 bases). This CDR3 has 11 residues. CDR1 is SGHVS and CDR2 is FNYEAQ in the germline V gene. Trimming removed 3 bases at V and 12 bases at J, with 9 bases between. This CDR3 reads CASSFRDRQFF. The CDR3 bases are TGTGCCAGCAGCTTCAGGGATCGGCAGTTCTTC.

The V gene is TRBV7-9, the J gene TRBJ2-2, with D possibly matching TRBD2 (6 bases). Germline V gene sequence: CDR1 SEHNR, CDR2 FQNEAQ (reference sequence). CDR3 length: 15 residues. The ends were cut back, 7 bases at V and 2 bases at J, with 14 bases in the middle. Here the CDR3 DNA reads TGTGCCAGCATTTATAGCGGTACCAACACCGGGGAGCTGTTTTTT. Residues: CASIYSGTNTGELFF. Full variable domain (remainder filled in from reference TRBV7-9 and TRBJ2-2): DTGVSQNPRHKITKRGQNVTFRCDPISEHNRLYWYRQTLGQGPEFLTYFQNEAQLEKSRLLSDRFSAERPKGSFSTLEIQRTEQGDSAMYLCASIYSGTNTGELFFGEGSRLTVL.

The J gene is TRBJ1-1, the V gene TRBV20-1, with D tentatively TRBD1 (6 bases). The CDR3 covers 15 residues. Trimming took off 1 base at V and 5 bases at J, with 17 bases between the two ends. CDR1 is DFQATT, CDR2 SNEGSKA, per germline (reference sequence). CDR3 in amino acids: CSARVTGSQGTEAFF. The CDR3 DNA is TGCAGTGCTAGAGTAACCGGGAGTCAGGGGACTGAAGCTTTCTTT.